These 23 T cell receptor beta chains came from one sample sequenced in a study of CD8+ T cells in alopecia areata. It was cDNA, reverse transcribed from extracted RNA, that served as the sequencing template. Some clones are missing from TCRdb's copy, which holds only in-frame ones; the method was immunoSEQ multiplex PCR. Altogether about 250,000 clones are present, roughly two thirds being singletons, with the ten largest covering around 1.2%. The specimen comprised CD4+ T cells sorted from blood, sampled at week 0. The receptors were gathered from a human donor with alopecia areata.

Notes on this clone: One end of the junction fails to match germline, which may point to a read error. This chain joins TRBV7-7 and TRBJ2-5; possible D gene TRBD1, 6 bases. The germline CDR1 and CDR2 sequences are SSHAT and FNYEAQ (reference sequence). The CDR3 sequence is 13 residues long. The DNA for the CDR3 is TGTGCTAGCAGCCCGACAGGACAAGAGACCCAGTACTTC. It codes for CASSPTGQETQYF.

On this clone itself: A single base is all that separates this from a far larger clone, so a read error is likely. The sample has other DNA sequences that encode this CDR3 too. The chain joins TRBV14 to TRBJ1-1; D not resolved. V was clipped by 0 bases and J by 1 base, with 3 bases between them. CDR3 length equals 13 residues. The germline V gene encodes CDR1 SGHDN and CDR2 FVKESK. The CDR3 nucleotides are TGTGCCAGCAGCCAAGACAGGAACACTGAAGCTTTCTTT. Its translation is CASSQDRNTEAFF.

The rearrangement uses TRBV30 and TRBJ2-3; 11 nucleotides match TRBD1. CDR1 and CDR2 from the germline V gene are GTSNPN and SVGIG (reference sequence). The CDR3 covers 15 residues. V shed 3 bases and J 1 base; nucleotides not matched to a gene: 3. CDR3 loop: CAWSPGQGGTDTQYF. CDR3 coding DNA: TGTGCCTGGAGCCCGGGACAGGGGGGCACAGATACGCAGTATTTT.

The rearrangement joins TRBV29-1 to TRBJ1-6; D is possibly TRBD1 (5 bases). With 4 bases removed from V and 10 bases from J, the gap between germline ends came to 14 bases. The CDR3 covers 13 residues. Germline V gene data show CDR1 as SQVTM and CDR2 as ANQGSEA. The CDR3 protein is CSVVLQGHSPLHF. The CDR3 DNA reads as TGCAGCGTTGTATTGCAGGGCCACTCACCCCTCCACTTT.

V usage is TRBV27 and J usage is TRBJ2-6, with D perhaps TRBD2 (6 bases). Looked up from germline, CDR1 is MNHEY and CDR2 is SMNVEV (reference sequence). The V end was cut by 3 bases, the J end by 0 bases, with 18 bases between. The CDR3 covers 19 residues. This CDR3 is CASSFAGKRTYSGANVLTF. The DNA of the CDR3 is TGTGCCAGCAGTTTCGCGGGGAAACGAACCTACTCTGGGGCCAACGTCCTGACTTTC.

The J gene is TRBJ2-7, the V gene TRBV11-2; D is perhaps TRBD1 (5 bases). Germline lookup yields CDR1 SGHAT and CDR2 FQNNGV. This CDR3 has 15 residues. The germline V and J ends were trimmed by 3 bases and 1 base, with 13 bases remaining between them. CDR3 coding DNA: TGTGCCAGCAGCTTCTGGACAAGAGGTTCCTACGAGCAGTACTTC. It encodes CASSFWTRGSYEQYF.

This sequence joins TRBV10-3 and TRBJ1-4; a weak D match, TRBD1 (5 bases). Trimming stripped 5 bases from V and 4 bases from J, with 14 bases between. Germline-derived CDR1 and CDR2 are ENHRY and SYGVKD. This CDR3 spans 15 amino acids. DNA for the CDR3: TGTGCCATCAGTCCCGATGGGGGTAGTAATGAAAAACTGTTTTTT. Residues: CAISPDGGSNEKLFF.

The genes are TRBV30 and TRBJ2-2; maybe TRBD2 (5 bases). The ends were cut back, 6 bases at V and 0 bases at J, with 14 bases in the middle. CDR1 is GTSNPN, CDR2 SVGIG, per germline (reference sequence). This CDR3 is built from 15 residues. The CDR3 spells CACSISGPNTGELFF. The CDR3 region has the DNA TGTGCCTGTTCCATAAGCGGACCGAACACCGGGGAGCTGTTTTTT.

The chain has TRBV9 and TRBJ1-5, with 7 bases that match TRBD1. CDR3 size: 14 residues. J gave up 7 bases and V 4 bases, and 8 bases lay outside the gene matches. The germline CDR1 and CDR2 sequences are SGDLS and YYNGEE. CDR3 nucleotides: TGTGCCAGCAGCAGAGAGGCAGGGGGACAGCCCCAGCATTTT. Amino acids: CASSREAGGQPQHF. Combining the CDR3 with reference TRBV9 and TRBJ1-5 gives the whole variable domain DSGVTQTPKHLITATGQRVTLRCSPRSGDLSVYWYQQSLDQGLQFLIQYYNGEERAKGNILERFSAQQFPDLHSELNLSSLELGDSALYFCASSREAGGQPQHFGDGTRLSIL.

The V call is TRBV2, the J call TRBJ1-5; perhaps TRBD1 as D (6 bases). CDR3 length equals 13 residues. With 7 bases removed from V and 5 bases from J, the gap between germline ends came to 12 bases. CDR1 is SNHLY and CDR2 is FYNNEI in the germline V gene. CDR3: CASIEDRYQPQHF. The CDR3 coding sequence is TGTGCCAGCATCGAAGACAGGTATCAGCCCCAGCATTTT.

The rearrangement links TRBV29-1 to TRBJ2-2; TRBD2 aligns across 9 bases. Germline CDR1 SQVTM, CDR2 ANQGSEA. With V trimmed by 4 bases and J by 5 bases, 2 bases remained unmatched. There are 13 residues in the CDR3. The CDR3 coding sequence is TGCAGCGTTGCCGGACTAGCGACCGGGGAGCTGTTTTTT. It translates to CSVAGLATGELFF.

The chain couples TRBV16 to TRBJ1-1; maybe TRBD1 (5 bases). V lost 2 bases and J lost 4, with 20 bases in between. The CDR3 consists of 17 residues. Germline V gene data show CDR1 as KGHSY and CDR2 as FQNENV. CDR3 residues: CASSQPEGGRRGTEAFF. Written as DNA, the CDR3 is TGTGCCAGCAGCCAACCAGAAGGCGGCAGAAGGGGCACTGAAGCTTTCTTT.

This chain uses TRBV5-1 with TRBJ1-1; D may be TRBD1 (6 bases). Trimming pared 4 bases from V and 0 bases from J, leaving 16 bases between. This CDR3 spans 16 amino acids. Per germline, CDR1 SGHRS and CDR2 YFSETQ. As DNA, the CDR3 is TGCGCCAGCAGCCCGGACCCGACAGGTATGAACACTGAAGCTTTCTTT. It is translated as CASSPDPTGMNTEAFF.

This chain connects TRBV29-1 to TRBJ2-7, with 7 bases lining up with TRBD1. V lost 7 bases and J lost 5; bases outside the gene matches: 8. The germline V gene has CDR1 SQVTM and CDR2 ANQGSEA. The length of the CDR3 is 12 residues. The CDR3 DNA reads as TGCAGCGCCATTAGGGGGCGCCACGAGCAGTACTTC. It is translated as CSAIRGRHEQYF.

The rearrangement uses TRBV25-1 and TRBJ2-7; D gene unclear. CDR1 MGHDK and CDR2 SYGVNS come from the germline V gene. The CDR3 has 12 amino acids. V dropped 5 bases and J dropped 3 bases, with 8 bases sitting between them. Written as DNA, the CDR3 is TGTGCCAGCAGTCGTGCGTACTACGAGCAGTACTTC. This translates into CASSRAYYEQYF.

The chain recombines TRBV25-1 with TRBJ2-4; D gene unclear. V was cut by 2 bases and J by 0 bases, with 11 bases left in between. The CDR3 extends over 16 amino acids. Germline loops: CDR1 MGHDK, CDR2 SYGVNS. CDR3 residues: CASSEQGPGAKNIQYF. Here the CDR3 DNA reads TGTGCCAGCAGTGAACAAGGACCGGGAGCCAAAAACATTCAGTACTTC.

The chain carries TRBV14 and TRBJ2-3, with a weak D call TRBD1 (5 bases). The CDR3 runs to 15 residues. Germline loops: CDR1 SGHDN, CDR2 FVKESK. Trimming removed 4 bases at V and 3 bases at J, with 14 bases between. The chain's CDR3 is CASSLRGQGTDTQYF. In DNA form, the CDR3 reads TGTGCCAGCAGCCTTAGGGGCCAGGGTACAGATACGCAGTATTTT.

This clone was seen more than once but under ten times. This sequence joins TRBV6-4 and TRBJ1-5; tentatively, D is TRBD1 (5 bases). This CDR3 has 14 residues. The V end was cut by 5 bases, the J end by 5 bases, with 13 bases between. CDR1 is MRHNA, CDR2 SNTAGT, per germline. Here the CDR3 reads CASSPTGFDQPQHF. The CDR3 DNA reads as TGTGCCAGCAGTCCAACAGGATTTGATCAGCCCCAGCATTTT.

The table lists this clone with a count of one. This chain uses TRBV29-1 with TRBJ1-2, with D possibly being TRBD1 (6 bases). Germline CDR1 and CDR2: SQVTM and ANQGSEA. The CDR3 has 11 residues. Trimming took off 7 bases at V and 8 bases at J, with 14 bases between the two ends. CDR3 sequence reads: CSARGGRGYTF. The CDR3 nucleotides read TGCAGCGCCAGAGGGGGGCGAGGCTACACCTTC.

The chain joins TRBV2 to TRBJ1-2; no reliable D call. Germline V gives CDR1 SNHLY, CDR2 FYNNEI. The CDR3 runs to 16 residues. V dropped 2 bases and J dropped 0 bases, with 13 bases sitting between them. DNA for the CDR3: TGTGCCAGCAGTGAAAGATTGGCACCCCCTAACTATGGCTACACCTTC. Its translation: CASSERLAPPNYGYTF. Together with reference TRBV2 and TRBJ1-2, the CDR3 gives the full variable domain: EPEVTQTPSHQVTQMGQEVILRCVPISNHLYFYWYRQILGQKVEFLVSFYNNEISEKSEIFDDQFSVERPDGSNFTLKIRSTKLEDSAMYFCASSERLAPPNYGYTFGSGTRLTVV.

The table lists this clone with a count of one. The junction does not match germline at one end; this may be a read error. The gene calls are TRBV10-3 and TRBJ2-7; 7 positions agree with TRBD1. From germline, CDR1 is ENHRY and CDR2 SYGVKD. The CDR3 has 12 residues. CDR3 region: CAISEPPGQVNF. The CDR3 region has the DNA TGTGCCATCAGTGAGCCACCCGGACAGGTAAACTTC.

The chain uses TRBV30 and TRBJ2-3, with TRBD1 matching over 7 bases. V lost 2 bases, J lost 4 bases, and 6 bases stayed unmatched. The CDR3 sequence is 14 residues long. Germline-derived CDR1 and CDR2 are GTSNPN and SVGIG (reference sequence). CDR3 sequence: CAWSQPGQSDTQYF. The CDR3 bases are TGTGCCTGGAGTCAACCGGGACAGTCAGATACGCAGTATTTT.

A remark on this clone: The sample has other DNA sequences that encode this CDR3 too. The V and J genes are TRBV30 and TRBJ1-1; 7 bases are a match to TRBD1. The CDR3 runs 13 residues. V shed 2 bases and J 3 bases; nucleotides not matched to a gene: 3. Germline V gives CDR1 GTSNPN, CDR2 SVGIG (reference sequence). CDR3 loop: CAWSSRGDTEAFF. In DNA form, the CDR3 reads TGTGCCTGGAGTTCCAGGGGGGACACTGAAGCTTTCTTT. Looking up the rest from reference TRBV30 and TRBJ1-1 gives the full variable domain: SQTIHQWPATLVQPVGSPLSLECTVEGTSNPNLYWYRQAAGRGLQLLFYSVGIGQISSEVPQNLSASRPQDRQFILSSKKLLLSDSGFYLCAWSSRGDTEAFFGQGTRLTVV.